These T cell receptor beta chains were read from a single sample in a study of regulatory T cells in long-lasting Graves disease. TCRdb analysed the multiplex PCR reads with MiXCR anew, one entry per CDR3 protein. The table lists more than 300,000 distinct CDR3 sequences, around a sixth of them singletons. Source: peripheral blood mononuclear cells (PBMCs), taken at new diagnosis, from a patient treated with antithyroid drugs. These receptors were obtained from a female donor with Graves disease. Both conserved end residues are part of each CDR3. The D gene is left open where the match is weak. Where a row states a size, it is once, few, many or the class of an expanded clone; other rows omit it.

-,TRBV24-1,-,TRBJ1-5,CATSDLGQPQHF,TGTGCCACCAGTGATTTAGGTCAGCCCCAGCATTTT
TRBD1,TRBV12-5,many,TRBJ2-2,CASGLRDRRTGELFF,TGTGCTAGTGGTTTGAGGGACAGGAGAACCGGGGAGCTGTTTTTT
-,TRBV28,many,TRBJ1-4,CASTGEKLFF,TGTGCCAGCACAGGAGAAAAACTGTTTTTT
-,TRBV5-1,many,TRBJ2-1,CASGLRSYNEQFF,TGCGCCAGCGGGCTCCGCTCCTACAATGAGCAGTTCTTC
-,TRBV5-6,-,TRBJ1-1,CASSLDFGGTEAFF,TGTGCCAGCAGCTTGGATTTCGGAGGCACTGAAGCTTTCTTT
-,TRBV2,-,TRBJ1-2,CASSAARVYGYTF,TGTGCCAGCAGTGCGGCCAGGGTCTATGGCTACACCTTC
TRBD2,TRBV12-3/TRBV12-4,many,TRBJ2-1,CASSPPGLAGQNEQFF,TGTGCCAGCAGCCCGCCGGGACTAGCGGGTCAAAATGAGCAGTTCTTC
-,TRBV9,many,TRBJ1-2,CASSPWGSLEDYGYTF,TGTGCCAGCAGCCCCTGGGGTAGCCTGGAAGACTATGGCTACACCTTC
TRBD1,TRBV27,few,TRBJ1-4,CASSPTGGLVNEKLFF,TGTGCCAGCAGTCCCACAGGGGGTTTAGTAAATGAAAAACTGTTTTTT
TRBD1,TRBV2,many,TRBJ2-1,CASRGDRGYVSSYNEQFF,TGTGCCAGCAGGGGGGACAGGGGCTACGTAAGCTCCTACAATGAGCAGTTCTTC
TRBD1,TRBV20-1,few,TRBJ1-3,CSAPDRTGNTIYF,TGCAGTGCTCCGGACAGGACTGGAAACACCATATATTTT
-,TRBV7-9,many,TRBJ1-3,CASSLDCCPGNTIYF,TGTGCCAGCAGCTTGGATTGCTGTCCTGGAAACACCATATATTTT
TRBD1,TRBV6-2/TRBV6-3,few,TRBJ1-5,CASSPTGAHQPQHF,TGTGCCAGCAGTCCTACAGGGGCCCACCAGCCCCAGCATTTT
-,TRBV6-1,many,TRBJ2-7,CASRGGPGPEGPYEQYF,TGTGCCAGCAGAGGAGGGCCGGGGCCAGAGGGACCCTACGAGCAGTACTTC
-,TRBV6-1,many,TRBJ1-1,CASSEGRGDTEAFF,TGTGCCAGCAGTGAAGGGAGAGGGGACACTGAAGCTTTCTTT
-,TRBV29-1,many,TRBJ1-5,CSVVFPGFPGRPQHF,TGCAGCGTTGTATTCCCGGGGTTCCCAGGTCGGCCCCAGCATTTT
-,TRBV27,many,TRBJ2-3,CASSGSGPTDTQYF,TGTGCCAGCAGTGGTAGCGGCCCCACAGATACGCAGTATTTT
-,TRBV2,many,TRBJ1-2,CASSGQLKENYTF,TGTGCCAGCAGCGGACAGCTGAAGGAGAACTACACCTTC
TRBD2,TRBV11-2,-,TRBJ2-3,CASSVGGGLSLEQYF,TGTGCCAGCAGCGTCGGCGGGGGGCTATCTCTGGAGCAGTATTTT
-,TRBV6-1,-,TRBJ2-3,CASNIADTQYF,TGTGCCAGCAATATAGCAGATACGCAGTATTTT
-,TRBV28,many,TRBJ2-7,CASSFEGGEQYF,TGTGCCAGCAGTTTCGAGGGGGGGGAGCAGTACTTC
-,TRBV7-2,-,TRBJ1-6,CASSLVGGRIMYNSPLHF,TGTGCCAGCAGCTTAGTTGGGGGACGAATTATGTATAATTCACCCCTCCACTTT
-,TRBV13,once,TRBJ2-1,CAGSLTGNEQFF,TGTGCCGGCAGCTTGACAGGCAATGAGCAGTTCTTC
-,TRBV6-1,-,TRBJ2-7,CASSEGDLAVYEQYF,TGTGCCAGCAGTGAGGGGGACTTAGCGGTATACGAGCAGTACTTC
TRBD2,TRBV9,many,TRBJ2-2,CASSSRTSGWFNTGELFF,TGTGCCAGCAGCTCAAGGACTAGCGGGTGGTTCAACACCGGGGAGCTGTTTTTT
-,TRBV28,-,TRBJ2-2,CASSPASCAGITGELFF,TGTGCCAGCAGCCCTGCCAGCTGTGCGGGAATCACCGGGGAGCTGTTTTTT
-,TRBV24-1,many,TRBJ2-1,CATSPGPYIEQFF,TGTGCCACCTCTCCCGGGCCCTACATTGAGCAGTTCTTC
-,TRBV2,many,TRBJ1-5,CASTWGVASNQPQHF,TGTGCCAGCACATGGGGCGTGGCGAGCAATCAGCCCCAGCATTTT
-,TRBV30,-,TRBJ2-7,CAWRGSPYEQYF,TGTGCCTGGAGGGGGAGCCCCTACGAGCAGTACTTC
TRBD1,TRBV5-4,many,TRBJ2-7,CASSFARDSNYEQYF,TGTGCCAGCAGCTTCGCCCGGGACAGTAATTACGAGCAGTACTTC
-,TRBV7-2,many,TRBJ2-5,CASSNQAGYETQYF,TGTGCCAGCAGCAACCAAGCGGGTTATGAGACCCAGTACTTC